The present entry profiles one T cell receptor beta chain with its context. Its antigen is not identified. The sample originates from a study of graft-versus-host responses after intestinal transplantation. The overall study: Transplant recipients had multivisceral, liver-intestinal, or isolated intestinal grafts. General study results and limits: Peak circulating GvH clone levels tracked with early post-transplant HvG declines.

The assay was immunoSEQ multiplex PCR, and TCRdb's table has in-frame clones only and misses some. The table lists about 88,000 clones, approximately 94% of them singletons. This TCR derives from a human donor who was the organ donor for an intestinal transplant. The input for sequencing was unstimulated CD4+ T cells sorted from spleen or lymph node cells, taken before transplant.

CDR3 nucleotides: TGTGCCAGCTCACCGACAGGAACTAATGAAAAACTGTTTTTT. Translation: CASSPTGTNEKLFF. The chain recombines TRBV18 with TRBJ1-4, with D perhaps matching TRBD1 (6 bases). From germline, CDR1 is KGHSH and CDR2 LQKENI. The CDR3 extends over 14 amino acids. V was trimmed by 3 bases and J by 1 base, leaving 6 bases between them.